One sample yielded the 28 T cell receptor beta chains listed below, sequenced in a study of molecular identifiers for immune sequencing clone quantification. One entry per CDR3 protein, called by TCRdb with MiXCR from the PCR reads. Of 70,000 to 95,000 distinct CDR3 sequences listed, roughly 19% are singletons. Sequencing used naive CD8+ T cells from blood, with Jurkat cell RNA spiked in. Described subset: FACS-sorted CD8+CD4-CCR7+CD45RA+ naive T cells. These receptors all stem from a human donor in good health. Some libraries in this study had Jurkat cell RNA spiked in.

CDR3 DNA sequence: TGTGCCATCAGTGGAGGGGACAGAAGACTCTCTGGAAACACCATATATTTT. As protein: CAISGGDRRLSGNTIYF. This chain links TRBV10-3 with TRBJ1-3; 7 bases map to TRBD1. This CDR3 has 17 amino acids. V was clipped by 4 bases and J by 0 bases; unmatched bases: 9. Germline V gene sequence: CDR1 ENHRY, CDR2 SYGVKD.

With regard to this clonotype: Given a much more abundant clone one base away, this may be a read error. The chain employs TRBV11-2 and TRBJ1-1, with no clear D. There are 13 residues in the CDR3. Looked up from germline, CDR1 is SGHAT and CDR2 is FQNNGV. Trimming stripped 8 bases from V and 5 bases from J, with 15 bases between. This chain's CDR3 is CASGNPTGTEAFF. For the CDR3, the DNA is TGTGCCAGCGGCAACCCTACGGGGACTGAAGCTTTCTTT.

Comment on this clonotype: A much larger clone differs from this one at a single base, so this may be a read error. The rearrangement links TRBV3-1 to TRBJ2-7; 7 bases match TRBD1. Unmatched junction bases numbered 7, after V lost 2 bases and J lost 3 bases. Germline lookup yields CDR1 LGHDT and CDR2 YNNKEL (reference sequence). The CDR3 length is 15 residues. CDR3 coding DNA: TGTGCCAGCAGCCAACCCTGGGACAGCCTCTACGAGCAGTACTTC. It translates to CASSQPWDSLYEQYF.

This clonotype showed up many times. This sequence joins TRBV6-2 or TRBV6-3 and TRBJ2-1; no clear D gene. V lost 4 bases and J 1 base, leaving 11 bases between the germline ends. Germline loops: CDR1 MNHEY, CDR2 SVGEGT. The CDR3 spans 15 residues. DNA of the CDR3: TGTGCCAGCAGTTCGGCGCTAGTGTCCTACAATGAGCAGTTCTTC. Translated, it gives CASSSALVSYNEQFF.

This clonotype was picked up many times. The CDR3 region is CASSPMGGEGEAFF. As DNA, the CDR3 is TGTGCCAGCAGTCCAATGGGGGGGGAGGGTGAAGCTTTCTTT. The V call is TRBV12-3 or TRBV12-4, the J call TRBJ1-1, with a possible D match to TRBD1 (5 bases). CDR3 length: 14 residues. With 5 bases removed from V and 7 bases from J, the gap between germline ends came to 17 bases.

The table lists this clonotype with a few counts. The V call is TRBV13, the J call TRBJ1-1, with a tentative D call TRBD1 (6 bases). The germline gives CDR1 PRHDT, CDR2 FYEKMQ (reference sequence). CDR3 length equals 14 residues. Between the trimmed V and J ends, which lost 1 base and 2 bases, there was a span of 8 bases. The CDR3 here is CASSLEQGNTEAFF. The CDR3 nucleotides read TGTGCCAGCAGCTTAGAACAGGGAAACACTGAAGCTTTCTTT.

This clonotype was seen ten or more times. The chain uses TRBV21-1 and TRBJ1-1; TRBD1 reflects the table's D call only, with no check against the DNA. TRBV21-1 is tagged as a pseudogene. The CDR3 totals 13 residues. The CDR3 DNA reads as TGTGCCAGCGGGGACAGGGTTGGCACTGAAGCTTTCTTT. This gives the protein CASGDRVGTEAFF.

Many counts were recorded for this clonotype. The chain employs TRBV7-2 and TRBJ2-1; D is unresolved. CDR1 SGHTA and CDR2 FQGNSA come from the germline V gene. V was pared by 0 bases and J by 5 bases, with 11 bases between. The CDR3 covers 15 residues. CDR3 in amino acids: CASSLAQDGHNEQFF. The CDR3 DNA reads as TGTGCCAGCAGCTTAGCCCAGGACGGACACAATGAGCAGTTCTTC. The full variable domain, rest sourced from reference TRBV7-2 and TRBJ2-1, is GAGVSQSPSNKVTEKGKDVELRCDPISGHTALYWYRQSLGQGLEFLIYFQGNSAPDKSGLPSDRFSAERTGGSVSTLTIQRTQQEDSAVYLCASSLAQDGHNEQFFGPGTRLTVL.

The chain carries TRBV24-1 and TRBJ2-3; TRBD1 might be the D (5 bases). The CDR3 is 14 amino acids. The V end was cut by 6 bases, the J end by 1 base, with 10 bases between. Germline V lookup: CDR1 KGHDR, CDR2 SFDVKD. The chain's CDR3 is CATSTGFGTDTQYF. As DNA, the CDR3 is TGTGCCACCAGTACAGGTTTCGGCACAGATACGCAGTATTTT.

As concerns this clonotype: A much larger clone lies a single base off, so this may be a read error. The rearrangement uses TRBV25-1 and TRBJ2-7, with D possibly TRBD2 on 5 matching bases. The CDR3 is 15 residues long. CDR1 and CDR2 from the germline V gene are MGHDK and SYGVNS. CDR3: CAGSGKLSGAYEQYF. DNA for the CDR3: TGTGCCGGCAGTGGAAAGCTCTCCGGGGCCTACGAGCAGTACTTC.

This clonotype has ten or more counts. This chain links TRBV6-5 with TRBJ2-7; TRBD1 agrees at 11 bases. In germline, CDR1 is MNHEY, CDR2 SVGAGI. The CDR3 is 16 amino acids. J was trimmed by 2 bases and V by 0 bases; bases with no gene match: 3. CDR3 bases: TGTGCCAGCAGTTACTCGGTGGGACAGGGGGCCTACGAGCAGTACTTC. Translated: CASSYSVGQGAYEQYF.

The table lists this clonotype with many counts. The rearrangement joins TRBV11-2 to TRBJ1-5, with D possibly TRBD1 on 5 matching bases. The germline V gene encodes CDR1 SGHAT and CDR2 FQNNGV. V gave up 6 bases and J gave up 7 bases, with 10 bases separating them. The CDR3 contains 12 residues. CDR3: CASSSWGQPQHF. The CDR3 nucleotides read TGTGCCAGCAGTTCCTGGGGGCAGCCCCAGCATTTT.

This clonotype has at least ten counts. V usage is TRBV14 and J usage is TRBJ1-3; D is unresolved. CDR1 is SGHDN and CDR2 is FVKESK in the germline V gene. V lost 1 base and J 0 bases, leaving 7 bases between the germline ends. The CDR3 totals 15 residues. The CDR3: CASSQGTSSGNTIYF. In nucleotides, the CDR3 is TGTGCCAGCAGCCAAGGAACGAGCTCTGGAAACACCATATATTTT.

The sample holds one count of this clonotype. Possible read error: a much larger clone is one base away. This CDR3 is missing its conserved last phenylalanine or tryptophan, likely due to a read error. The chain carries TRBV15 and TRBJ1-1; D not certain. The germline V gene encodes CDR1 LNHNV and CDR2 YYDKDF (reference sequence). The CDR3 totals 17 residues. Trimming cost V 1 base and J 1 base, with 16 bases left between them. The CDR3 DNA sequence: TGTGCCACCAGCAGAGTCGGCGGGTTAATCTCGAACACTGAAGCTTTCTCT. Translation: CATSRVGGLISNTEAFS.

This clonotype showed up many times. The rearrangement links TRBV29-1 to TRBJ2-5, with 9 bases that match TRBD2. V lost 0 bases to trimming and J lost 0 bases; unmatched junction nucleotides: 17. In germline, CDR1 is SQVTM, CDR2 ANQGSEA. This CDR3 is built from 20 residues. The CDR3 sequence is CSVEDRLLGATSGYQETQYF. CDR3 bases: TGCAGCGTTGAAGATCGCTTGTTAGGTGCGACTAGCGGCTACCAAGAGACCCAGTACTTC.

The chain uses TRBV18 and TRBJ1-1, with 9 positions matching TRBD1. The CDR3 has 18 residues. The V gene end was trimmed by 5 bases and the J gene end by 0 bases; junction bases not matched to a gene: 13. CDR1 is KGHSH, CDR2 LQKENI, per germline. The CDR3: CASSTAKGDRAMNTEAFF. DNA of the CDR3: TGTGCCAGCTCAACCGCTAAAGGGGACAGGGCTATGAACACTGAAGCTTTCTTT.

This clonotype was recorded many times. V usage is TRBV28 and J usage is TRBJ2-2; TRBD1 aligns across 7 bases. In germline, CDR1 is MDHEN, CDR2 SYDVKM. J lost 5 bases, V lost 2 bases, and 11 bases had no gene match. The CDR3 runs 17 residues. CDR3 DNA: TGTGCCAGCAGTTTAGCCTCCTGGACAGGTTGGACCGGGGAGCTGTTTTTT. Translating gives CASSLASWTGWTGELFF.

This clonotype was recorded at least ten times. V usage is TRBV20-1 and J usage is TRBJ1-1; no clear D gene. The CDR3 is 13 amino acids. Trimming pared 0 bases from V and 7 bases from J, leaving 12 bases between. Looked up from germline, CDR1 is DFQATT and CDR2 is SNEGSKA (reference sequence). For the CDR3, the DNA is TGCAGTGCTAGAGATCTGGGTCGGGGTGAAGCTTTCTTT. Its translation is CSARDLGRGEAFF.

This clonotype was seen more than once but under ten times. The chain combines TRBV19 with TRBJ2-3; 9 bases are shared with TRBD2. V shed 5 bases, J shed 2 bases, and the junction held 8 bases outside the gene matches. CDR1 and CDR2 (germline): LNHDA, SQIVND (reference sequence). The length of the CDR3 is 16 residues. This chain's CDR3 is CASSSASGEYTDTQYF. The CDR3 DNA sequence: TGTGCCAGTAGTTCGGCTAGCGGGGAGTACACAGATACGCAGTATTTT.

This clonotype was counted at least ten times. The CDR3 DNA is TGCGCCAGCAGCCAAGATCGTGCCTTGAACACTGAAGCTTTCTTT. This gives the protein CASSQDRALNTEAFF. The rearrangement joins TRBV4-3 to TRBJ1-1; the D is unclear. The V gene lost 0 bases and the J gene lost 0 bases, with 8 bases spanning the gap. This CDR3 has 15 residues. The germline gives CDR1 LGHNA, CDR2 YSLEER.

This clonotype was detected ten times or more. The genes are TRBV4-3 and TRBJ1-1; D may be TRBD1 (5 bases). CDR1 LGHNA and CDR2 YSLEER come from the germline V gene. The CDR3 is made up of 15 amino acids. V lost 4 bases and J lost 0, with 12 bases in between. CDR3 region: CASSPEEGMNTEAFF. For the CDR3, the DNA is TGCGCCAGCAGCCCTGAGGAGGGGATGAACACTGAAGCTTTCTTT.

This clonotype was seen a few times. The chain joins TRBV4-3 to TRBJ2-3, with a tentative D call TRBD2 (7 bases). V shed 0 bases and J shed 8 bases, with 15 bases lying between them. Per germline, CDR1 LGHNA and CDR2 YSLEER. The CDR3 is 15 amino acids. The CDR3 is CASSQDRGAIGTQYF. The CDR3 region has the DNA TGCGCCAGCAGCCAAGATCGGGGGGCAATAGGTACGCAGTATTTT.

This clonotype was recorded many times. The DNA for the CDR3 is TGTGCCAGCAGTTACTCGATAAATGGAGACACTCGAACAGATACGCAGTATTTT. It specifies CASSYSINGDTRTDTQYF. This chain connects TRBV6-2 or TRBV6-3 to TRBJ2-3; no reliable D call. V dropped 0 bases and J dropped 3 bases, with 19 bases sitting between them. CDR3 length: 18 residues. Per the germline V gene, CDR1 is MNHEY and CDR2 is SVGEGT.

This clonotype was found many times. V is TRBV30 and J is TRBJ1-1; D ambiguous. Germline V gives CDR1 GTSNPN, CDR2 SVGIG (reference sequence). CDR3 size: 13 residues. V lost 0 bases to trimming and J lost 0 bases, with 5 bases between them. Here the CDR3 DNA reads TGTGCCTGGAGTGTCTCGGTGAACACTGAAGCTTTCTTT. Protein sequence: CAWSVSVNTEAFF.

This clonotype was counted many times. The chain links TRBV29-1 to TRBJ2-7; D gene unclear. Trimming shortened V by 1 base and J by 1 base, and 14 bases separated the two germline ends. The V gene's germline CDR1 is SQVTM and CDR2 ANQGSEA. The CDR3 covers 15 residues. CDR3 bases: TGCAGCGTTGAAGCGATTTACAAGGGTTCCTACGAGCAGTACTTC. It codes for CSVEAIYKGSYEQYF.

This clonotype was detected many times. One end of the junction fails to match germline, which may point to a read error. The chain uses TRBV19 and TRBJ2-1, with D tentatively TRBD2 (5 bases). Germline V lookup: CDR1 LNHDA, CDR2 SQIVND (reference sequence). The CDR3 extends over 12 amino acids. Here the CDR3 reads CSVAAGLREQFF. CDR3 nucleotides: TGCTCCGTCGCGGCCGGACTTAGGGAGCAGTTCTTC.

This clonotype showed up many times. Germline and junction disagree at one end, which may indicate a read error. V gene TRBV18 combines with J gene TRBJ2-3, with 9 bases lining up with TRBD2. Germline V CDR1 and CDR2: KGHSH, LQKENI. This CDR3 region has 16 residues. The CDR3 DNA is TGTGCCAGCTCTTCGGTTAGCGGGGGAGATGCAGATATGCAGTATTTT. As protein: CASSSVSGGDADMQYF.

This clonotype was found many times. The chain couples TRBV4-1 to TRBJ1-1; TRBD1 matches 9 bases. This CDR3 has 13 amino acids. V shed 8 bases, J shed 4 bases, and the junction held 5 bases outside the gene matches. The germline CDR1 and CDR2 sequences are MGHRA and YSYEKL. The CDR3 region is CASGDRASTEAFF. The CDR3 coding sequence is TGCGCCAGCGGGGACAGGGCATCCACTGAAGCTTTCTTT.